The 6 T cell receptor beta chains below all came from one sample that was sequenced in a study of identifying expanded T cells in peripheral blood. Produced via immunoSEQ multiplex PCR; TCRdb's table is partial and in-frame only. In the table there are 58,000 or so clones, around 81% of which are singletons. The sample comprised blood. These receptors all come from a person aged 18 to 70 in good health.

This sequence joins TRBV5-1 and TRBJ1-1; tentative D call: TRBD1 (6 bases). Per the germline V gene, CDR1 is SGHRS and CDR2 is YFSETQ. This CDR3 region has 14 residues. Trimming shortened V by 0 bases and J by 4 bases, and 10 bases separated the two germline ends. CDR3 protein: CASSLGGASTEAFF. CDR3 sequence (DNA): TGCGCCAGCAGCTTGGGGGGGGCGAGCACTGAAGCTTTCTTT.

The chain couples TRBV5-6 to TRBJ1-1; possibly TRBD1 for D (6 bases). V lost 1 base and J 5 bases, leaving 15 bases between the germline ends. CDR1 is SGHDT and CDR2 is YYEEEE in the germline V gene. The CDR3 covers 15 residues. For the CDR3, the DNA is TGTGCCAGCAGCTTGCCCAGGGGAGGGAGGACTGAAGCTTTCTTT. Amino acids: CASSLPRGGRTEAFF.

V is TRBV11-3 and J is TRBJ2-1; 9 nucleotides align to TRBD2. Looked up from germline, CDR1 is SGHNT and CDR2 is YENEEA. The length of the CDR3 is 15 residues. J gave up 5 bases and V 3 bases, and 5 bases lay outside the gene matches. The CDR3 region has the DNA TGTGCCAGCAGCTTTAGCGGGGGAAAGAACAATGAGCAGTTCTTC. Protein sequence: CASSFSGGKNNEQFF.

The rearrangement uses TRBV4-1 and TRBJ2-1, with D possibly matching TRBD1 (7 bases). Trimming took 1 base from V and 8 from J, leaving 18 bases between them. Per germline, CDR1 MGHRA and CDR2 YSYEKL. This CDR3 region has 16 residues. The CDR3 nucleotides are TGCGCCAGCAGCCAAGGGAGGGGCAGGGGGATAGATGAGCAGTTCTTC. Translation: CASSQGRGRGIDEQFF.

V and J are TRBV6-6 and TRBJ2-5, with D possibly TRBD1 on 5 matching bases. Germline CDR1 is MNHNY and CDR2 is SVGAGI (reference sequence). V gave up 0 bases and J gave up 6 bases, with 14 bases separating them. CDR3 length equals 15 residues. In DNA, the CDR3 is TGTGCCAGCAGTTACTCGTTGGTAGGGGAAAAGACCCAGTACTTC. It yields the protein CASSYSLVGEKTQYF.

This chain joins TRBV11-3 and TRBJ1-1, with D unresolved. Trimming pared 6 bases from V and 0 bases from J, leaving 8 bases between. Germline assignment: CDR1 SGHNT and CDR2 YENEEA. The CDR3 is made up of 13 amino acids. The CDR3 here is CASSKVLNTEAFF. The CDR3 nucleotides are TGTGCCAGCAGTAAAGTCCTGAACACTGAAGCTTTCTTT.